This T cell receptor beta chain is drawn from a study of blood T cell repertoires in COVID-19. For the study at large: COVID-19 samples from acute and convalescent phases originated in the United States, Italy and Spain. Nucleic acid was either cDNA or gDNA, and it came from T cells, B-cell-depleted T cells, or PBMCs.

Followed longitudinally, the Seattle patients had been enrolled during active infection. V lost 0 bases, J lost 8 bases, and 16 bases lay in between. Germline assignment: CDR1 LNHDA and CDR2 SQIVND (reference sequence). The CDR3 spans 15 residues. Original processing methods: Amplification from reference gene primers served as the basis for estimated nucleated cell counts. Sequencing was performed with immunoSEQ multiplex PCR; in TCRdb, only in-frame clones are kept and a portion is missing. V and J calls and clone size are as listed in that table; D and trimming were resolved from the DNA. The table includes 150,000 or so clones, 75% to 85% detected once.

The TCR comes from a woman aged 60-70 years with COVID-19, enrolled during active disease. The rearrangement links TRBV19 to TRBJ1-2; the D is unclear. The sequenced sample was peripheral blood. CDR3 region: CASSIDLARSGGYTF. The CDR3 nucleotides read TGTGCCAGTAGTATAGATCTAGCAAGATCGGGCGGCTACACCTTC.